This T cell receptor beta chain was captured by sequencing in a study of CD8 T cells in Susac syndrome. The CDR3 sequence is 15 residues long. In germline, CDR1 is MNHEY, CDR2 SVGEGT. Trimming took 6 bases from V and 4 from J; bases not matched to a gene: 7. The RNA, about 0.5 to 1 ug, was put through reverse transcription using random hexamers. TCRdb fed the immunoSEQ multiplex PCR reads into MiXCR, producing one record per CDR3 protein. The table records about 140,000 distinct CDR3 sequences, 95% of them present only once. Negative isolation yielded CD4+ and CD8+ T cells, and FACS enriched TEMRA cells.

V and J are TRBV6-2 or TRBV6-3 and TRBJ2-7; 12 positions agree with TRBD2. Material for sequencing was CD4+ T cells from PBMCs. The TCR originated in a human donor with Susac syndrome. The CDR3 is CASSSTSGSTYEQYF. The CDR3 bases are TGTGCCAGCAGCTCGACTAGCGGGAGTACATACGAGCAGTACTTC.